This paragraph reports one T cell receptor (beta chain). The germline CDR1 and CDR2 sequences are MNHEY and SVGEGT. Trimming cost V 2 bases and J 0 bases; bases outside gene matches: 11. The CDR3 runs to 19 residues. The source of the sample is a study of blood T cell repertoires in COVID-19. One Seattle source followed patients from active infection through their disease course. Some clones are missing from TCRdb's copy, which holds only in-frame ones; the method was immunoSEQ multiplex PCR. The sample has 390,000 or so clones; around 87% are singletons. This sequence joins TRBV6-2 or TRBV6-3 and TRBJ2-1, with 9 bases identical to TRBD2. The clonotype originates from a woman aged 30 to 39 with COVID-19, enrolled during active disease. Sequencing was performed on peripheral blood. CDR3 bases: TGTGCCAGCAGTTACCCCCTCGCGGGAGGGCCGGGCTCCTACAATGAGCAGTTCTTC. Encoded protein: CASSYPLAGGPGSYNEQFF.